Listed here are 6 T cell receptor beta chains from one sample, sequenced in a study of OX40 agonist ivuxolimab in advanced cancers. The library came from the immunoSEQ multiplex PCR assay. Drawn from immuneACCESS, this table holds only the in-frame rearrangements with V and J called that TCRdb kept. Clones are partly lost; checked studies trace under half to an unresolved V gene and leave the rest unexplained. This sample has tens of thousands of clones in its table, and over 75% of those were observed once. More than 3.5% of the sample is taken by the ten largest. The input for sequencing was CD4+ or CD8+ T cells sorted from blood, taken in a trial of the OX40 agonist ivuxolimab. The source is an adult with an advanced solid tumor such as melanoma, head and neck, liver or kidney cancer.

This chain links TRBV14 with TRBJ2-1; D gene uncertain. This CDR3 has 14 amino acids. V was shortened by 3 bases and J by 0 bases, with 6 bases between the two germline ends. The germline V gene encodes CDR1 SGHDN and CDR2 FVKESK. The CDR3 nucleotides read TGTGCCAGCAGCCATGGATACTCCTACAATGAGCAGTTCTTC. Amino acid sequence: CASSHGYSYNEQFF.

CDR3 DNA sequence: TGTGCCAGCAGCGCGCGACAGGGGCATGCTTTCTTT. As protein: CASSARQGHAFF. This rearrangement joins TRBV9 to TRBJ1-1; 8 bases fit TRBD1. Germline loops: CDR1 SGDLS, CDR2 YYNGEE. V was clipped by 3 bases and J by 11 bases; unmatched bases: 6. The CDR3 has 12 amino acids.

The chain carries TRBV5-6 and TRBJ1-5, with D uncertain. Per the germline V gene, CDR1 is SGHDT and CDR2 is YYEEEE. The V end was cut by 2 bases, the J end by 0 bases, with 12 bases between. CDR3 length: 16 residues. The DNA for the CDR3 is TGTGCCAGCAGCTTCTTTTGGCAGGATAGCAATCAGCCCCAGCATTTT. Translation: CASSFFWQDSNQPQHF.

This chain connects TRBV27 to TRBJ2-3; D ambiguous. This CDR3 is 11 amino acids long. V lost 3 bases, J lost 4 bases, and 2 bases lay in between. Germline values: CDR1 MNHEY, CDR2 SMNVEV (reference sequence). The CDR3 DNA follows: TGTGCCAGCAGTTTTTCAGATACGCAGTATTTT. As protein: CASSFSDTQYF.

The CDR3: CASRDGELFF. The CDR3 bases are TGTGCCAGCAGAGACGGGGAGCTGTTTTTT. J is TRBJ2-2 and V is TRBV6-4; D call uncertain. Per germline, CDR1 MRHNA and CDR2 SNTAGT. This CDR3 spans 10 amino acids. The germline V and J ends were trimmed by 6 bases and 7 bases, with 3 bases remaining between them.

The chain carries TRBV5-1 and TRBJ1-2; D not resolved. V shed 0 bases and J shed 4 bases, with 10 bases lying between them. Germline CDR1 and CDR2: SGHRS and YFSETQ. The CDR3 totals 14 residues. For the CDR3, the DNA is TGCGCCAGCAGCTTGGCCCCGGGGTCCTATGGCTACACCTTC. Translating it yields CASSLAPGSYGYTF. Supplemented by reference TRBV5-1 and TRBJ1-2, the full variable domain reads KAGVTQTPRYLIKTRGQQVTLSCSPISGHRSVSWYQQTPGQGLQFLFEYFSETQRNKGNFPGRFSGRQFSNSRSEMNVSTLELGDSALYLCASSLAPGSYGYTFGSGTRLTVV.